Below, 17 T cell receptor beta chains from the same sample are listed, as sequenced in a study of shared clonotypes between healthy human individuals. Naive CD8 cells were CD45RO-negative, positively selected for CCR7, excluding terminally differentiated effector memory CD45RA+ cells. Libraries were prepared by immunoSEQ multiplex PCR; TCRdb keeps only in-frame clonotypes and omits some of them. The sample contains some 1,900,000 clones, just under 95% of which appear only once. The specimen sequenced was naive CD8+ T cells sorted from blood. The receptors here all came from a man aged 18 to 29 in good health.

The chain combines TRBV5-6 with TRBJ2-1; 11 bases align to TRBD2. V gave up 2 bases and J gave up 6 bases; unmatched junction bases: 4. This CDR3 region has 15 residues. The germline V gene has CDR1 SGHDT and CDR2 YYEEEE. As DNA, the CDR3 is TGTGCCAGCAGCTTCGGACTAGCGGGCATCAATGAGCAGTTCTTC. This codes for CASSFGLAGINEQFF.

Turning to this clone: The same CDR3 is also encoded by other DNA sequences in this sample. V gene TRBV27 combines with J gene TRBJ1-1, with TRBD1 identical over 8 bases. This CDR3 has 16 residues. The junction had 7 bases not matched to a gene; V was cut back by 0 bases and J by 4 bases. CDR1 and CDR2 (germline): MNHEY, SMNVEV (reference sequence). CDR3 amino acids: CASSLSPGTGGTEAFF. CDR3 sequence (DNA): TGTGCCAGCAGTTTATCCCCGGGGACAGGTGGCACTGAAGCTTTCTTT.

This sequence joins TRBV9 and TRBJ2-2; D call uncertain. Germline values: CDR1 SGDLS, CDR2 YYNGEE. The V and J ends lost 3 bases and 2 bases respectively, with 5 bases between them. The CDR3 loop spans 13 amino acids. The CDR3 loop reads CASSAHNTGELFF. DNA of the CDR3: TGTGCCAGCAGCGCTCATAACACCGGGGAGCTGTTTTTT.

V is TRBV7-8 and J is TRBJ1-2, with 9 bases that match TRBD1. The V gene's germline CDR1 is SGHVS and CDR2 FQNEAQ. This CDR3 is 14 amino acids long. With V trimmed by 4 bases and J by 6 bases, 6 bases remained unmatched. The CDR3 protein is CASSWTGAGDGYTF. For the CDR3, the DNA is TGTGCCAGCAGCTGGACAGGGGCGGGAGATGGCTACACCTTC.

This chain links TRBV7-9 with TRBJ2-7; 10 nucleotides agree with TRBD1. Losses at the gene ends were 5 bases for V and 4 bases for J; bases not matched to a gene: 11. Germline V gene lookup returns CDR1 SEHNR and CDR2 FQNEAQ (reference sequence). This CDR3 comprises 16 residues. In nucleotides, the CDR3 is TGTGCCAGCAGCGACTCGCCGGGACAGGGGATTTACGAGCAGTACTTC. This encodes CASSDSPGQGIYEQYF. The variable domain in full, with the rest retrieved from reference TRBV7-9 and TRBJ2-7, is DTGVSQNPRHKITKRGQNVTFRCDPISEHNRLYWYRQTLGQGPEFLTYFQNEAQLEKSRLLSDRFSAERPKGSFSTLEIQRTEQGDSAMYLCASSDSPGQGIYEQYFGPGTRLTVT.

The chain is built from TRBV4-3 and TRBJ2-1, with 7 positions matching TRBD2. V was pared by 0 bases and J by 6 bases, with 2 bases of the junction left unmatched. This CDR3 is 14 amino acids long. From germline, CDR1 is LGHNA and CDR2 YSLEER. In DNA, the CDR3 is TGCGCCAGCAGCCAAGAGTCGGGGGGCAATGAGCAGTTCTTC. This translates into CASSQESGGNEQFF.

The rearrangement uses TRBV30 and TRBJ1-6; 8 nucleotides agree with TRBD1. The CDR3 length is 15 residues. The V and J ends lost 5 bases and 8 bases, in that order; junction bases with no gene match: 11. Per germline, CDR1 GTSNPN and CDR2 SVGIG (reference sequence). The CDR3: CAWEPLAGGYSPLHF. Here the CDR3 DNA reads TGTGCCTGGGAGCCCCTAGCAGGGGGCTATTCACCCCTCCACTTT.

The V and J genes are TRBV5-4 and TRBJ2-3; 14 positions agree with TRBD2. Germline CDR1 reads SGHNT; CDR2 reads YYREEE (reference sequence). The CDR3 sequence is 18 residues long. The V gene end was trimmed by 4 bases and the J gene end by 0 bases; junction bases not matched to a gene: 7. CDR3 protein: CASSGTSGSPFSTDTQYF. The CDR3 DNA follows: TGTGCCAGCAGCGGGACTAGCGGGAGTCCCTTCAGCACAGATACGCAGTATTTT.

J is TRBJ2-7 and V is TRBV30, with D possibly TRBD2 on 5 matching bases. Trimming removed 3 bases at V and 2 bases at J, with 14 bases between. Germline CDR1 is GTSNPN and CDR2 is SVGIG (reference sequence). The CDR3 spans 14 residues. In DNA form, the CDR3 reads TGTGCCTGGAGGAGAACGGGGTCTACCTACGAGCAGTACTTC. This encodes CAWRRTGSTYEQYF.

The count of this clone is one. The same CDR3 can be traced to other DNA sequences in this sample. V is TRBV11-2 and J is TRBJ2-1; the match to TRBD2 covers 11 bases. The CDR3 sequence is 15 residues long. Germline CDR1 is SGHAT and CDR2 is FQNNGV. Trimming at V came to 5 bases and at J to 3 bases, leaving 3 bases not matched to a gene. CDR3 in DNA: TGTGCCAGCAGCCCGGGACTAGCGGACTACAATGAGCAGTTCTTC. Translating gives CASSPGLADYNEQFF.

This clone appeared a single time. This chain links TRBV6-5 with TRBJ2-1; possibly TRBD1 or TRBD2 for D (5 bases each). CDR3 size: 14 residues. Germline V gene sequence: CDR1 MNHEY, CDR2 SVGAGI. V shed 1 base and J shed 6 bases, with 10 bases lying between them. The DNA of the CDR3 is TGTGCCAGCAGTTACTTCGGGACCGGCAATGAGCAGTTCTTC. Translating gives CASSYFGTGNEQFF.

The gene calls are TRBV6-6 and TRBJ1-6; D call uncertain. CDR1 MNHNY and CDR2 SVGAGI come from the germline V gene (reference sequence). The length of the CDR3 is 15 residues. V gave up 2 bases and J gave up 7 bases, with 12 bases separating them. The DNA of the CDR3 is TGTGCCAGCAGTTACAGCCTCGCCTCGAATTCACCCCTCCACTTT. This sequence encodes CASSYSLASNSPLHF.

The chain uses TRBV7-8 and TRBJ1-1; 7 positions agree with TRBD1. The trim removed 5 bases at V and 0 bases at J, leaving 6 bases unmatched. The CDR3 is 15 residues long. Germline V CDR1 and CDR2: SGHVS, FQNEAQ. CDR3 DNA: TGTGCCAGCAGCCCGGCGACAGGGCTGAACACTGAAGCTTTCTTT. Translating it yields CASSPATGLNTEAFF.

The chain joins TRBV11-2 to TRBJ2-3, with unresolved D. V was clipped by 6 bases and J by 2 bases, with 21 bases between them. Germline CDR1 is SGHAT and CDR2 is FQNNGV. This CDR3 is built from 17 residues. The DNA for the CDR3 is TGTGCCAGCAGTCGTCCTGGGCTAGGCGAGAACACAGATACGCAGTATTTT. It translates to CASSRPGLGENTDTQYF.

The V gene is TRBV11-2, the J gene TRBJ1-1, with TRBD1 identical over 7 bases. This CDR3 spans 15 amino acids. CDR1 is SGHAT and CDR2 is FQNNGV in the germline V gene. V dropped 1 base and J dropped 3; count of bases not matched to a gene: 5. CDR3 sequence: CASSLVDRVDTEAFF. CDR3 DNA sequence: TGTGCCAGCAGCTTAGTAGACAGGGTGGACACTGAAGCTTTCTTT.

With respect to this clone: The sample holds other DNA sequences that translate to the same CDR3. The chain employs TRBV27 and TRBJ2-3; 7 nucleotides agree with TRBD2. The length of the CDR3 is 14 residues. V dropped 5 bases and J dropped 4; count of bases not matched to a gene: 6. Germline lookup yields CDR1 MNHEY and CDR2 SMNVEV (reference sequence). The CDR3 region is CASSPGLVPDTQYF. For the CDR3, the DNA is TGTGCCAGCAGTCCAGGACTAGTTCCAGATACGCAGTATTTT.

This clone showed up just once. This rearrangement joins TRBV5-1 to TRBJ2-7; 9 nucleotides match TRBD2. CDR3 size: 17 residues. Germline V gene data show CDR1 as SGHRS and CDR2 as YFSETQ. V was pared by 4 bases and J by 2 bases, with 13 bases of the junction left unmatched. CDR3 in DNA: TGCGCCAGCAGCCCCAAGGGGGGAGCGGGAGGACCCTACGAGCAGTACTTC. It yields the protein CASSPKGGAGGPYEQYF.